This passage covers 32 T cell receptor beta chains from one sample sequenced in a study of T cell responses to AZD1222 COVID-19 vaccine. Some clones are missing from TCRdb's copy, which holds only in-frame ones; the method was immunoSEQ multiplex PCR. The table has fewer than 50,000 clones, about nine tenths seen once. The material sequenced was peripheral blood, taken 28 days after the second AZD1222 dose. The receptors derive from an adult who received the AZD1222 COVID-19 vaccine.

This clone was picked up one time. This chain joins TRBV20-1 and TRBJ1-1; maybe TRBD1 (5 bases). This CDR3 comprises 11 residues. Germline loops: CDR1 DFQATT, CDR2 SNEGSKA (reference sequence). Deletions cut 1 base from V and 7 bases from J, with 7 bases between. The CDR3 region is CSARGDHEAFF. The CDR3 DNA reads TGCAGTGCTAGAGGGGACCATGAAGCTTTCTTT.

The table lists this clone with a count of one. The rearrangement joins TRBV6-1 to TRBJ1-1; D not certain. The germline V and J ends were trimmed by 5 bases and 4 bases, with 8 bases remaining between them. CDR3 size: 12 residues. Germline V CDR1 and CDR2: MNHNS, SASEGT. The CDR3 loop is CASSYRVTEAFF. In DNA, the CDR3 is TGTGCCAGCAGTTATCGGGTCACTGAAGCTTTCTTT.

The chain employs TRBV30 and TRBJ2-7; D unresolved. Germline V lookup: CDR1 GTSNPN, CDR2 SVGIG (reference sequence). V lost 0 bases and J lost 4, with 7 bases in between. The CDR3 spans 12 residues. CDR3 sequence reads: CAWSVGGYEQYF. CDR3 nucleotide sequence: TGTGCCTGGAGTGTAGGCGGATACGAGCAGTACTTC.

CDR3 region: CASSSPSTGSQPQHF. In nucleotides, the CDR3 is TGTGCCAGCAGTTCTCCATCGACAGGGAGTCAGCCCCAGCATTTT. The rearrangement uses TRBV6-5 and TRBJ1-5; 7 positions agree with TRBD1. The germline CDR1 and CDR2 sequences are MNHEY and SVGAGI. J lost 6 bases, V lost 4 bases, and 9 bases had no gene match. This CDR3 region has 15 residues.

This clone has just one count. The V gene is TRBV7-8, the J gene TRBJ1-5; no clear D. The germline CDR1 and CDR2 sequences are SGHVS and FQNEAQ. V lost 4 bases and J 2 bases, leaving 9 bases between the germline ends. The CDR3 consists of 14 residues. Written as DNA, the CDR3 is TGTGCCAGCAGCTCAAGGGATGGCAATCAGCCCCAGCATTTT. Protein product: CASSSRDGNQPQHF.

The chain couples TRBV19 to TRBJ2-2, with D perhaps matching TRBD2 (5 bases). V was trimmed by 4 bases and J by 3 bases, leaving 12 bases between them. Germline-derived CDR1 and CDR2 are LNHDA and SQIVND (reference sequence). The CDR3 contains 15 residues. The CDR3 here is CASSTQEDYTGELFF. DNA for the CDR3: TGTGCCAGTAGTACCCAGGAGGATTACACCGGGGAGCTGTTTTTT.

V usage is TRBV19 and J usage is TRBJ1-2; TRBD1 matches 8 bases. Germline lookup yields CDR1 LNHDA and CDR2 SQIVND (reference sequence). Unmatched junction bases numbered 5, after V lost 4 bases and J lost 4 bases. This CDR3 comprises 14 residues. For the CDR3, the DNA is TGTGCCAGTAGTAGCAGGGGGCCGGCCTATGGCTACACCTTC. It codes for CASSSRGPAYGYTF.

The chain recombines TRBV6-5 with TRBJ2-3; D gene unclear. V gave up 5 bases and J gave up 2 bases, with 2 bases separating them. This CDR3 spans 11 amino acids. Germline CDR1 reads MNHEY; CDR2 reads SVGAGI. This chain's CDR3 is CASSNTDTQYF. CDR3 nucleotide sequence: TGTGCCAGCAGTAACACAGATACGCAGTATTTT.

The rearrangement joins TRBV15 to TRBJ1-5; 8 bases align to TRBD1. This CDR3 spans 17 amino acids. V was clipped by 0 bases and J by 3 bases; unmatched bases: 7. Germline lookup yields CDR1 LNHNV and CDR2 YYDKDF (reference sequence). CDR3 in amino acids: CATSRDPGQVHNQPQHF. CDR3 sequence (DNA): TGTGCCACCAGCAGAGATCCGGGACAGGTGCACAATCAGCCCCAGCATTTT. Filled out from reference TRBV15 and TRBJ1-5, the complete variable domain reads DAMVIQNPRYQVTQFGKPVTLSCSQTLNHNVMYWYQQKSSQAPKLLFHYYDKDFNNEADTPDNFQSRRPNTSFCFLDIRSPGLGDTAMYLCATSRDPGQVHNQPQHFGDGTRLSIL.

V is TRBV6-5 and J is TRBJ1-3; no firm D call. Trimming cost V 4 bases and J 1 base, with 11 bases left between them. CDR3 length: 15 amino acids. Germline V gives CDR1 MNHEY, CDR2 SVGAGI. The CDR3, as DNA: TGTGCCAGCAGTTCCGCGTTGGGGTCTGGAAACACCATATATTTT. Protein product: CASSSALGSGNTIYF.

Concerning this clone: Its ends do not fully match the called genes, so a read error is possible. V is TRBV7-8 and J is TRBJ1-6; weak D call: TRBD1 (6 bases). CDR1 is SGHVS, CDR2 FQNEAQ, per germline. The CDR3 sequence is 15 residues long. The CDR3 DNA sequence: TGTGCCAGCAGCCGACTAGGGGACGGGGGCTCACTCCTCCACTTT. Translated, it gives CASSRLGDGGSLLHF.

The rearrangement uses TRBV14 and TRBJ1-2; D not resolved. In germline, CDR1 is SGHDN, CDR2 FVKESK. V gave up 0 bases and J gave up 4 bases, with 18 bases separating them. CDR3 size: 17 residues. The CDR3 sequence: CASSQDKGPTLLYGYTF. As DNA, the CDR3 is TGTGCCAGCAGCCAAGATAAGGGTCCTACGCTACTCTATGGCTACACCTTC.

This clone was detected once. The chain combines TRBV10-3 with TRBJ2-7, with D possibly TRBD2 on 6 matching bases. The V end was cut by 6 bases, the J end by 5 bases, with 20 bases between. This CDR3 has 15 amino acids. The germline CDR1 and CDR2 sequences are ENHRY and SYGVKD. The CDR3 region is CAIRPSSPEGNEQYF. The CDR3 nucleotides are TGTGCCATCAGACCCTCTTCCCCGGAGGGGAACGAGCAGTACTTC.

The chain recombines TRBV19 with TRBJ1-3; D gene ambiguous. The CDR3 length is 14 residues. Germline CDR1 reads LNHDA; CDR2 reads SQIVND (reference sequence). Trimming removed 10 bases from V and 2 bases from J, with 15 bases in between. The CDR3 DNA reads as TGTGCCACCCACCCTGTAGCAGCTGGAAACACCATATATTTT. As protein: CATHPVAAGNTIYF.

The rearrangement uses TRBV4-2 and TRBJ1-5, with D possibly TRBD1 on 6 matching bases. Germline V lookup: CDR1 LGHNA, CDR2 YNFKEQ. This CDR3 comprises 15 residues. The V and J ends lost 4 bases and 3 bases respectively, with 13 bases between them. As DNA, the CDR3 is TGTGCCAGCAGCCCTGCCCCAGGGGACAATCAGCCCCAGCATTTT. Protein sequence: CASSPAPGDNQPQHF.

This clone occurred once. The chain carries TRBV18 and TRBJ2-5, with TRBD2 identical over 14 bases. The CDR3 covers 18 residues. The ends lost 3 bases at V and 3 bases at J; junction bases unmatched: 9. Per germline, CDR1 KGHSH and CDR2 LQKENI. CDR3 sequence reads: CASSPELRTSGGKETQYF. Written as DNA, the CDR3 is TGTGCCAGCTCACCCGAATTGCGGACTAGCGGGGGGAAAGAGACCCAGTACTTC.

The chain has TRBV6-1 and TRBJ2-1, with no clear D. The germline V gene has CDR1 MNHNS and CDR2 SASEGT. V lost 3 bases and J lost 8, with 8 bases in between. The CDR3 extends over 12 amino acids. The CDR3 region is CASSDRFYEQFF. The CDR3 region has the DNA TGTGCCAGCAGTGATCGCTTTTATGAGCAGTTCTTC.

The CDR3 loop reads CAWSVGPLGAEAFF. CDR3 sequence (DNA): TGTGCCTGGAGTGTAGGGCCCCTAGGGGCTGAAGCTTTCTTT. The chain uses TRBV30 and TRBJ1-1; maybe TRBD1 (5 bases). The germline CDR1 and CDR2 sequences are GTSNPN and SVGIG (reference sequence). The CDR3 is 14 amino acids. Trimming removed 0 bases from V and 6 bases from J, with 14 bases in between. The full variable domain, rest sourced from reference TRBV30 and TRBJ1-1, is SQTIHQWPATLVQPVGSPLSLECTVEGTSNPNLYWYRQAAGRGLQLLFYSVGIGQISSEVPQNLSASRPQDRQFILSSKKLLLSDSGFYLCAWSVGPLGAEAFFGQGTRLTVV.

V is TRBV7-2 and J is TRBJ2-7; 7 positions agree with TRBD2. V was clipped by 1 base and J by 4 bases; unmatched bases: 10. This CDR3 region has 16 residues. The germline V gene has CDR1 SGHTA and CDR2 FQGNSA. The CDR3, as DNA: TGTGCCAGCAGCTTAGAGGCTGGGACTACATCTTACGAGCAGTACTTC. Translated: CASSLEAGTTSYEQYF. The whole variable domain, filled in from reference TRBV7-2 and TRBJ2-7, reads GAGVSQSPSNKVTEKGKDVELRCDPISGHTALYWYRQSLGQGLEFLIYFQGNSAPDKSGLPSDRFSAERTGGSVSTLTIQRTQQEDSAVYLCASSLEAGTTSYEQYFGPGTRLTVT.

The chain couples TRBV7-9 to TRBJ1-2, with 8 bases lining up with TRBD1. This CDR3 is 13 amino acids long. The germline gives CDR1 SEHNR, CDR2 FQNEAQ (reference sequence). After removal of 1 base from V and 9 bases from J, the junction contained 4 bases not matched to a gene. The CDR3 nucleotides read TGTGCCAGCAGCTTAGGCACAGGGGGGAGCTACACCTTC. Translation: CASSLGTGGSYTF. Combining the CDR3 with reference TRBV7-9 and TRBJ1-2 gives the whole variable domain DTGVSQNPRHKITKRGQNVTFRCDPISEHNRLYWYRQTLGQGPEFLTYFQNEAQLEKSRLLSDRFSAERPKGSFSTLEIQRTEQGDSAMYLCASSLGTGGSYTFGSGTRLTVV.

The chain uses TRBV7-9 and TRBJ2-3; no clear D gene. V dropped 6 bases and J dropped 2 bases, with 6 bases sitting between them. Germline CDR1 is SEHNR and CDR2 is FQNEAQ (reference sequence). The CDR3 contains 12 residues. CDR3 sequence (DNA): TGTGCCAGCAGGCCCAACACAGATACGCAGTATTTT. The encoded protein is CASRPNTDTQYF.

The gene calls are TRBV7-2 and TRBJ2-1; 8 bases fit TRBD2. The length of the CDR3 is 15 residues. Per the germline V gene, CDR1 is SGHTA and CDR2 is FQGNSA. The V and J ends lost 1 base and 4 bases, in that order; junction bases with no gene match: 3. CDR3 region: CASSLEAGEYNEQFF. In DNA, the CDR3 is TGTGCCAGCAGCTTAGAAGCGGGGGAGTACAATGAGCAGTTCTTC.

The V and J genes are TRBV2 and TRBJ2-5; weak D call: TRBD2 (6 bases). The V gene's germline CDR1 is SNHLY and CDR2 FYNNEI. The CDR3 contains 12 residues. The V end was cut by 7 bases, the J end by 5 bases, with 11 bases between. The CDR3: CASKEGSETQYF. The CDR3 nucleotides read TGTGCCAGCAAGGAGGGTAGTGAGACCCAGTACTTC.

This chain joins TRBV5-6 and TRBJ1-2, with D perhaps matching TRBD1 (5 bases). V shed 4 bases and J shed 8 bases, with 15 bases lying between them. This CDR3 contains 13 residues. The germline CDR1 and CDR2 sequences are SGHDT and YYEEEE. The DNA of the CDR3 is TGTGCCAGCAGCCTTAACGGGGGAAGGGGCTACACCTTC. Translation gives CASSLNGGRGYTF.

This clone was recorded once. The chain has TRBV13 and TRBJ2-7; 8 bases map to TRBD2. The germline CDR1 and CDR2 sequences are PRHDT and FYEKMQ (reference sequence). The CDR3 loop spans 14 amino acids. V lost 6 bases to trimming and J lost 6 bases; unmatched junction nucleotides: 10. CDR3 region: CASRVGGGPGEQYF. The CDR3 DNA reads as TGTGCCAGCAGAGTTGGCGGGGGGCCAGGCGAGCAGTACTTC. The full variable domain, completed using reference TRBV13 and TRBJ2-7, is AAGVIQSPRHLIKEKRETATLKCYPIPRHDTVYWYQQGPGQDPQFLISFYEKMQSDKGSIPDRFSAQQFSDYHSELNMSSLELGDSALYFCASRVGGGPGEQYFGPGTRLTVT.

In DNA form, the CDR3 reads TGTGCCAGCAGCCCGCACAGGGGAGGACACGAAAAACTGTTTTTT. Translating gives CASSPHRGGHEKLFF. This chain uses TRBV7-8 with TRBJ1-4, with 7 bases fitting TRBD1. Germline CDR1 and CDR2: SGHVS and FQNEAQ. V lost 5 bases to trimming and J lost 8 bases; unmatched junction nucleotides: 11. The CDR3 runs to 15 residues.

The chain links TRBV19 to TRBJ2-6; D is unresolved. The V end was cut by 3 bases, the J end by 0 bases, with 9 bases between. Germline lookup yields CDR1 LNHDA and CDR2 SQIVND (reference sequence). The CDR3 has 16 amino acids. The CDR3 DNA follows: TGTGCCAGTAGTATCCAAGGGAACTCTGGGGCCAACGTCCTGACTTTC. Translating gives CASSIQGNSGANVLTF.

The V call is TRBV27, the J call TRBJ2-5; D remains ambiguous. The CDR3 totals 16 residues. Looked up from germline, CDR1 is MNHEY and CDR2 is SMNVEV (reference sequence). The V and J ends lost 2 bases and 5 bases respectively, with 18 bases between them. This CDR3 reads CASSLLSPPRAETQYF. The CDR3 region has the DNA TGTGCCAGCAGTTTACTTTCGCCTCCCCGCGCGGAGACCCAGTACTTC.

The chain uses TRBV4-1 and TRBJ2-4; D not resolved. The CDR3 totals 16 residues. Trimming left V 1 base short and J 6 bases short, with 16 bases between. The germline CDR1 and CDR2 sequences are MGHRA and YSYEKL. The CDR3 coding sequence is TGCGCCAGCAGCCAAGGTTCACAGCGACCGGGAAACATTCAGTACTTC. Translating gives CASSQGSQRPGNIQYF.

The chain has TRBV19 and TRBJ1-2; D possibly corresponds to TRBD1 (6 bases). Germline V gene lookup returns CDR1 LNHDA and CDR2 SQIVND (reference sequence). V was clipped by 8 bases and J by 8 bases, with 12 bases between them. CDR3 length: 11 residues. The CDR3 here is CASGNRDGYTF. In DNA form, the CDR3 reads TGTGCCAGTGGCAACAGGGACGGCTACACCTTC.

The V gene is TRBV29-1, the J gene TRBJ1-2; D unclear. This CDR3 region has 12 residues. V lost 3 bases and J lost 1, with 6 bases in between. Germline assignment: CDR1 SQVTM and CDR2 ANQGSEA. CDR3 loop: CSVERDNYGYTF. DNA of the CDR3: TGCAGCGTTGAGCGCGATAACTATGGCTACACCTTC.

The chain has TRBV9 and TRBJ2-3, with D perhaps TRBD2 (7 bases). From germline, CDR1 is SGDLS and CDR2 YYNGEE. This CDR3 contains 15 residues. Trimming removed 1 base from V and 1 base from J, with 10 bases in between. This chain's CDR3 is CASSVQGGGTDTQYF. CDR3 bases: TGTGCCAGCAGCGTACAAGGGGGGGGCACAGATACGCAGTATTTT.